This T cell receptor (beta chain) was profiled in a study of tumor-infiltrating lymphocytes in oesophageal squamous cell carcinoma. Comments on this clonotype: This could be a read error, since a much larger clone is one nucleotide away.

Using its own MiXCR run on the PCR reads, TCRdb lists one record per CDR3 protein. The table records about 22,000 distinct CDR3 sequences, around 35% of them present only once. Germline V lookup: CDR1 MNHEY, CDR2 SVGEGT. This CDR3 contains 15 residues. The receptor's source is a male donor with esophageal squamous cell carcinoma. The chain recombines TRBV6-2 or TRBV6-3 with TRBJ2-4; possible D gene TRBD1, 7 bases. The DNA end lines up better with TRBJ2-5; the J call may be wrong. Input material: esophageal tumor tissue. The CDR3 DNA is TGTACCAGCAGTTTTGGAGGGGGCCGCCAAGAGACCCAGTACTTC. It translates to CTSSFGGGRQETQYF.